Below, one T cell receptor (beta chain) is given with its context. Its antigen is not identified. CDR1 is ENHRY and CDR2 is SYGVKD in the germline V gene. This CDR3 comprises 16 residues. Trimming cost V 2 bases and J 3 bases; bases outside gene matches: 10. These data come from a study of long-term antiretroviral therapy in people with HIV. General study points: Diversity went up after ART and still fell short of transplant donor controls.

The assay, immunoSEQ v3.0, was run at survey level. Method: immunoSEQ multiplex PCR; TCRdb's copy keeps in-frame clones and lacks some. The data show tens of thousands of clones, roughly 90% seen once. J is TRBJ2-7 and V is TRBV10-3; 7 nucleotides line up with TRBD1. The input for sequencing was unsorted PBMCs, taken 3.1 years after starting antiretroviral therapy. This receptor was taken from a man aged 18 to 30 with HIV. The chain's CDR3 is CAISETDTGDLYEQYF. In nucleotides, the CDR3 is TGTGCCATCAGTGAGACCGATACAGGGGACCTCTACGAGCAGTACTTC.